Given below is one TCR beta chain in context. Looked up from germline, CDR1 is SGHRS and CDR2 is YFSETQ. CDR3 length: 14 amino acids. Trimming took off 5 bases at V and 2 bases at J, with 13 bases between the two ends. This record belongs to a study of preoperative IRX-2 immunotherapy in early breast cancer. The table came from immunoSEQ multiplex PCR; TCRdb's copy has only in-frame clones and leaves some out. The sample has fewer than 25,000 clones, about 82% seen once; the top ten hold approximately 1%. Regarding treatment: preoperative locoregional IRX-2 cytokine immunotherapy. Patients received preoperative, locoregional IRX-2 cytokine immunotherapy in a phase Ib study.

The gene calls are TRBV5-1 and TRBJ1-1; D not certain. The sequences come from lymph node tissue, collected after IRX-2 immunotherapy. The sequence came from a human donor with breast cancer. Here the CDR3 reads CASRISTSNTEAFF. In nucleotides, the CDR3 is TGCGCCAGCAGAATATCAACGAGCAACACTGAAGCTTTCTTT.